This TCR beta chain was recovered during a study of blood T cell repertoires in COVID-19. Whole-study context: Acute and convalescent COVID-19 specimens originated in the United States, Italy and Spain. T cells, B-cell-depleted T cells, or PBMCs supplied cDNA or gDNA.

The sample holds many counts of this clone. Produced via immunoSEQ multiplex PCR; TCRdb's table is partial and in-frame only. Among about 120,000 clones listed, around 77% were seen once. The sample taken for sequencing was peripheral blood. This TCR was recovered from a human donor in a cohort sampled during active COVID-19.

The chain's CDR3 is CASSLEAGSGSYEQYF. DNA for the CDR3: TGTGCCAGCAGCTTAGAGGCGGGTTCGGGGTCCTACGAGCAGTACTTC. The chain employs TRBV7-8 and TRBJ2-7; tentatively, D is TRBD2 (5 bases). Germline loops: CDR1 SGHVS, CDR2 FQNEAQ. The CDR3 covers 16 residues. V lost 1 base and J 1 base, leaving 14 bases between the germline ends.